The 29 T cell receptor beta chains in this list originate from one sample, sequenced in a study of T-cell memory formation after mild COVID-19. TCRdb independently ran MiXCR on the 5' RACE reads; one entry per CDR3 protein. The sample holds more than 250,000 distinct CDR3 sequences, 15% to 20% seen once. Specimen: PBMCs or a T cell subset sorted from them (not recorded which). The source is a man aged 18 to 29 who had mild COVID-19 (a few samples of this study predate the infection). Cell type and time point are not known.

There are many counts of this clonotype. This chain joins TRBV5-1 and TRBJ2-7, with D unresolved. Trimming removed 1 base at V and 0 bases at J, with 8 bases between. This CDR3 has 14 residues. The V gene's germline CDR1 is SGHRS and CDR2 YFSETQ. CDR3 sequence: CASSLSGYSYEQYF. The CDR3 DNA sequence: TGCGCCAGCAGCTTGAGTGGTTACTCCTACGAGCAGTACTTC. The entire variable domain, with the rest obtained from reference TRBV5-1 and TRBJ2-7, is as follows: KAGVTQTPRYLIKTRGQQVTLSCSPISGHRSVSWYQQTPGQGLQFLFEYFSETQRNKGNFPGRFSGRQFSNSRSEMNVSTLELGDSALYLCASSLSGYSYEQYFGPGTRLTVT.

The chain has TRBV27 and TRBJ2-2, with 8 bases lining up with TRBD2. The CDR3 contains 14 residues. Germline lookup yields CDR1 MNHEY and CDR2 SMNVEV (reference sequence). J lost 7 bases, V lost 4 bases, and 5 bases had no gene match. CDR3 loop: CASSSAGAHGELFF. In DNA, the CDR3 is TGTGCCAGCAGTTCAGCGGGGGCTCACGGGGAGCTGTTTTTT.

Only a few counts were recorded for this clonotype. The V and J genes are TRBV4-1 and TRBJ2-5, with TRBD2 matching over 9 bases. Germline V gives CDR1 MGHRA, CDR2 YSYEKL. Trimming took 5 bases from V and 2 from J; bases not matched to a gene: 12. This CDR3 is 17 amino acids long. The CDR3 loop is CASSGPTSGTYQETQYF. CDR3 DNA sequence: TGCGCCAGCAGCGGGCCGACTAGCGGAACATATCAAGAGACCCAGTACTTC.

The chain joins TRBV24-1 to TRBJ2-7; D is ambiguous. This CDR3 contains 13 residues. The V gene's germline CDR1 is KGHDR and CDR2 SFDVKD. Trimming stripped 6 bases from V and 2 bases from J, with 10 bases between. CDR3 in amino acids: CATSWIGPYEQYV. Written as DNA, the CDR3 is TGTGCCACCAGTTGGATAGGGCCCTACGAGCAGTACGTC.

V and J are TRBV6-5 and TRBJ1-5; possible D gene TRBD1, 6 bases. The length of the CDR3 is 14 residues. Trimming pared 6 bases from V and 1 base from J, leaving 10 bases between. Per the germline V gene, CDR1 is MNHEY and CDR2 is SVGAGI. The CDR3 DNA reads TGTGCCAGCAGACTAGGGGGGAGCAATCAGCCCCAGCATTTT. Translated, it gives CASRLGGSNQPQHF.

This chain uses TRBV12-3 or TRBV12-4 with TRBJ1-4, with D possibly matching TRBD1 (6 bases). The CDR3 runs 13 residues. V was pared by 9 bases and J by 3 bases, with 11 bases between. The CDR3 DNA reads TGTGCCAGTAGACAGGCTCCTAATGAAAAACTGTTTTTT. It specifies CASRQAPNEKLFF.

The sample holds many counts of this clonotype. The V and J genes are TRBV5-1 and TRBJ2-5; the D gene is possibly TRBD1 (6 bases). Trimming pared 2 bases from V and 5 bases from J, leaving 16 bases between. Germline assignment: CDR1 SGHRS and CDR2 YFSETQ. The CDR3 is 15 residues long. The DNA of the CDR3 is TGCGCCAGCAGCTTAGGAACAGGGCAGGAGGAGACCCAGTACTTC. Translation gives CASSLGTGQEETQYF.

This clonotype has more than one count but fewer than ten. The chain couples TRBV27 to TRBJ2-3; D is possibly TRBD2 (6 bases). This CDR3 contains 15 residues. Between the trimmed V and J ends, which lost 6 bases and 0 bases, there was a span of 13 bases. The germline CDR1 and CDR2 sequences are MNHEY and SMNVEV (reference sequence). The CDR3 protein is CASSQSGPSTDTQYF. The CDR3 coding sequence is TGTGCCAGCAGCCAGAGCGGGCCCAGCACAGATACGCAGTATTTT.

This clonotype was detected a few times. The chain uses TRBV28 and TRBJ2-5; D remains unclear. The CDR3 contains 12 residues. Germline loops: CDR1 MDHEN, CDR2 SYDVKM. The germline V and J ends were trimmed by 8 bases and 2 bases, with 9 bases remaining between them. Here the CDR3 DNA reads TGTGCCAGCCTGGGGAAGCAAGAGACCCAGTACTTC. Its translation is CASLGKQETQYF.

This clonotype was detected a few times. The chain links TRBV5-1 to TRBJ2-7, with 7 positions matching TRBD1. CDR1 SGHRS and CDR2 YFSETQ come from the germline V gene. This CDR3 has 14 amino acids. V was pared by 3 bases and J by 2 bases, with 5 bases of the junction left unmatched. This CDR3 is CASSYRGIPYEQYF. CDR3 coding DNA: TGCGCCAGCAGCTACAGGGGTATTCCCTACGAGCAGTACTTC.

In its sample, this clonotype was seen a few times. The rearrangement links TRBV5-6 to TRBJ2-7; no clear D. Germline V gives CDR1 SGHDT, CDR2 YYEEEE. V shed 4 bases and J shed 1 base, with 6 bases lying between them. The CDR3 consists of 12 residues. The CDR3 coding sequence is TGTGCCAGCAGCATGGGTTCCTACGAGCAGTACGTC. This codes for CASSMGSYEQYV.

This clonotype was seen more than once but under ten times. The chain uses TRBV13 and TRBJ2-1; possible D gene TRBD2, 5 bases. The CDR3 covers 17 residues. CDR1 and CDR2 (germline): PRHDT, FYEKMQ (reference sequence). V dropped 3 bases and J dropped 2 bases, with 17 bases sitting between them. The CDR3 coding sequence is TGTGCCAGCAGCTTCCAACTAGACACGGGAACCTACAATGAGCAGTTCTTC. It codes for CASSFQLDTGTYNEQFF. Full variable domain (remainder filled in from reference TRBV13 and TRBJ2-1): AAGVIQSPRHLIKEKRETATLKCYPIPRHDTVYWYQQGPGQDPQFLISFYEKMQSDKGSIPDRFSAQQFSDYHSELNMSSLELGDSALYFCASSFQLDTGTYNEQFFGPGTRLTVL.

The chain joins TRBV9 to TRBJ1-5; 8 bases match TRBD1. The trim removed 3 bases at V and 7 bases at J, leaving 6 bases unmatched. Germline CDR1 reads SGDLS; CDR2 reads YYNGEE. This CDR3 has 14 residues. CDR3 amino acids: CASSADRGEQPQHF. The CDR3 DNA follows: TGTGCCAGCAGCGCCGACAGGGGCGAACAGCCCCAGCATTTT.

The chain couples TRBV27 to TRBJ2-5; 7 bases are a match to TRBD2. This CDR3 has 16 residues. In germline, CDR1 is MNHEY, CDR2 SMNVEV (reference sequence). V lost 5 bases to trimming and J lost 2 bases; unmatched junction nucleotides: 11. The CDR3 nucleotides are TGTGCCAGCAGTACCCTCCCGGTCGGGGGGCAAGAGACCCAGTACTTC. Its protein is CASSTLPVGGQETQYF.

The rearrangement uses TRBV25-1 and TRBJ2-1; D not resolved. Germline values: CDR1 MGHDK, CDR2 SYGVNS. V gave up 8 bases and J gave up 6 bases, with 8 bases separating them. The CDR3 has 11 residues. The CDR3 here is CASGHANEQFF. The CDR3, as DNA: TGTGCCAGCGGTCATGCCAATGAGCAGTTCTTC.

The chain combines TRBV12-3 or TRBV12-4 with TRBJ1-5; D remains unclear. The CDR3 consists of 14 residues. Deletions cut 7 bases from V and 7 bases from J, with 17 bases between. Here the CDR3 reads CASTSGVPRQPQHF. The CDR3 nucleotides are TGTGCCAGCACTAGCGGGGTTCCTAGGCAGCCCCAGCATTTT.

The chain is built from TRBV4-1 and TRBJ1-4, with D hard to call. Trimming took 4 bases from V and 0 from J, leaving 15 bases between them. The germline CDR1 and CDR2 sequences are MGHRA and YSYEKL. There are 17 residues in the CDR3. CDR3 sequence reads: CASSPSRWGATNEKLFF. The CDR3 DNA follows: TGCGCCAGCAGCCCCTCCAGATGGGGAGCAACTAATGAAAAACTGTTTTTT.

This clonotype was recorded at least ten times. The chain couples TRBV12-3 or TRBV12-4 to TRBJ2-7; D gene uncertain. CDR3 length: 13 amino acids. V gave up 3 bases and J gave up 2 bases, with 8 bases separating them. The CDR3 is CASSFGTAYEQYF. Written as DNA, the CDR3 is TGTGCCAGCAGTTTTGGCACAGCCTACGAGCAGTACTTC.

This clonotype was detected a few times. The V call is TRBV9, the J call TRBJ1-5, with D possibly TRBD1 on 5 matching bases. CDR3 length: 15 residues. Between the trimmed V and J ends, which lost 4 bases and 0 bases, there was a span of 11 bases. Germline V gene data show CDR1 as SGDLS and CDR2 as YYNGEE. CDR3 sequence reads: CASSRDPNSNQPQHF. Here the CDR3 DNA reads TGTGCCAGCAGCCGGGACCCAAATAGCAATCAGCCCCAGCATTTT.

This clonotype was picked up a small number of times. The chain couples TRBV11-2 to TRBJ1-1; a possible D gene is TRBD1 (5 bases). V was cut by 4 bases and J by 1 base, with 10 bases left in between. The CDR3 is 14 amino acids. The germline V gene has CDR1 SGHAT and CDR2 FQNNGV. The CDR3 nucleotides are TGTGCCAGCAGCTCGATCGGGGCGAACACTGAAGCTTTCTTT. Amino acid sequence: CASSSIGANTEAFF.

The chain joins TRBV4-1 to TRBJ2-3, with TRBD2 identical over 8 bases. Losses at the gene ends were 4 bases for V and 10 bases for J; bases not matched to a gene: 13. This CDR3 has 15 residues. CDR1 MGHRA and CDR2 YSYEKL come from the germline V gene. CDR3 sequence: CASSPYMRAGGSQYF. The CDR3 DNA reads TGCGCCAGCAGCCCATATATGAGGGCGGGGGGATCGCAGTATTTT.

This clonotype was recorded a few times. This chain connects TRBV5-1 to TRBJ2-1; D call uncertain. Germline values: CDR1 SGHRS, CDR2 YFSETQ. With 3 bases removed from V and 8 bases from J, the gap between germline ends came to 12 bases. The CDR3 runs 13 residues. This CDR3 reads CASSSRSSDEQFF. CDR3 nucleotides: TGCGCCAGCAGCTCCCGCTCGTCGGATGAGCAGTTCTTC.

This clonotype was counted between two and nine times. The gene calls are TRBV2 and TRBJ2-7; 8 bases match TRBD2. The V gene's germline CDR1 is SNHLY and CDR2 FYNNEI. The CDR3 length is 15 residues. The V gene end was trimmed by 6 bases and the J gene end by 0 bases; junction bases not matched to a gene: 7. In nucleotides, the CDR3 is TGTGCCAGCAGCGAGTTCGGGGGGGCCTCCTACGAGCAGTACTTC. It codes for CASSEFGGASYEQYF.

This clonotype has at least ten counts. Here the CDR3 reads CASSAGTGRYEQYF. As DNA, the CDR3 is TGTGCCAGCAGTGCCGGGACAGGGAGGTACGAGCAGTACTTC. The gene calls are TRBV6-5 and TRBJ2-7; 9 nucleotides line up with TRBD1. The CDR3 spans 14 residues. Germline V lookup: CDR1 MNHEY, CDR2 SVGAGI. V lost 5 bases and J lost 4; bases outside the gene matches: 6.

The gene calls are TRBV11-1 and TRBJ2-4; 7 nucleotides match TRBD1. The ends lost 2 bases at V and 5 bases at J; junction bases unmatched: 12. The CDR3 extends over 17 amino acids. Germline V lookup: CDR1 SGHAT, CDR2 FQDESV (reference sequence). The CDR3: CASSLRLFGDRENIQYF. The CDR3 region has the DNA TGTGCCAGCAGCTTACGTTTGTTCGGGGACAGAGAAAACATTCAGTACTTC.

This chain uses TRBV25-1 with TRBJ1-1, with a tentative D call TRBD1 (5 bases). The V end was cut by 9 bases, the J end by 2 bases, with 13 bases between. The CDR3 has 13 residues. Germline V gives CDR1 MGHDK, CDR2 SYGVNS. The CDR3 sequence is CASTRGRNTEAFF. The CDR3 DNA is TGTGCCAGTACTAGGGGCAGAAACACTGAAGCTTTCTTT. Using reference TRBV25-1 and TRBJ1-1 for the parts outside the CDR3, the full variable domain is EADIYQTPRYLVIGTGKKITLECSQTMGHDKMYWYQQDPGMELHLIHYSYGVNSTEKGDLSSESTVSRIRTEHFPLTLESARPSHTSQYLCASTRGRNTEAFFGQGTRLTVV.

The chain links TRBV4-1 to TRBJ1-1; tentatively, D is TRBD1 (5 bases). The CDR3 is 14 amino acids. Germline V gene data show CDR1 as MGHRA and CDR2 as YSYEKL. V shed 7 bases and J shed 1 base, with 13 bases lying between them. Written as DNA, the CDR3 is TGCGCCAGCAACTCACGGGGGGAGAACACTGAAGCTTTCTTT. Protein product: CASNSRGENTEAFF.

This clonotype showed up just a few times. This chain links TRBV2 with TRBJ2-1; 8 bases agree with TRBD1. CDR1 and CDR2 from the germline V gene are SNHLY and FYNNEI. J lost 7 bases, V lost 2 bases, and 4 bases had no gene match. The CDR3 sequence is 14 residues long. CDR3 in DNA: TGTGCCAGCAGTGAACAGGGGGCGCATAATGAGCAGTTCTTC. This sequence encodes CASSEQGAHNEQFF.

In nucleotides, the CDR3 is TGTGCCAGCTCCCAAAATTCACCCCTCCACTTT. Encoded protein: CASSQNSPLHF. The chain joins TRBV12-3 or TRBV12-4 to TRBJ1-6; D not resolved. The CDR3 is 11 amino acids. Trimming removed 8 bases from V and 7 bases from J, with 6 bases in between.